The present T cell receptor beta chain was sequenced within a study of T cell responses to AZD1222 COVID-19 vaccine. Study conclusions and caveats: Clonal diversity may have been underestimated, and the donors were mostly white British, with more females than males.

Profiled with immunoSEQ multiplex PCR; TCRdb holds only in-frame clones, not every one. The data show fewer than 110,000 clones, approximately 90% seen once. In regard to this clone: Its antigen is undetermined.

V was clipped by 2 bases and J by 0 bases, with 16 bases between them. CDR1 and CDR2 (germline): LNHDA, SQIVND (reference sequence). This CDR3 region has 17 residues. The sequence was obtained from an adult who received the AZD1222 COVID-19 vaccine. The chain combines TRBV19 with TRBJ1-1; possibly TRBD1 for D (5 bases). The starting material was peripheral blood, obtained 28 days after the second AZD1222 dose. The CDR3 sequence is CASSIPAEGLMNTEAFF. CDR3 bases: TGTGCCAGTAGTATACCAGCTGAGGGGCTCATGAACACTGAAGCTTTCTTT.